This T cell receptor beta chain comes out of a study of cytomegalovirus exposure and HLA in healthy donors. Study context: Of roughly 400 genotyped donors, roughly 81% grouped in the Caucasian-associated ancestry cluster. General study findings and limits: A few CMV-associated chains proved CMV antigen-specific in vitro.

Germline assignment: CDR1 SGHRS and CDR2 YFSETQ. The CDR3 contains 16 residues. Trimming at V came to 0 bases and at J to 0 bases, leaving 3 bases not matched to a gene. In nominal health when sampled, donors likely had unrecorded immune exposures nonetheless. As regards this clone: The antigen is unknown.

The PCR used 60 Vbeta and 13 Jbeta primers. Per the original methods: Roughly 10 million shared chains were among 65 million to 85 million unique TCR beta chains counted in a later analysis. Measured with immunoSEQ multiplex PCR; TCRdb has only the in-frame clones, and not every one. The V and J calls and clone size were taken over from that table, and D and trimming were inferred from the DNA. Of approximately 46,000 clones in the sample, 72% were seen once. This sequence originates from a man younger than 45 in good health and CMV-seronegative. The chain recombines TRBV5-1 with TRBJ2-5; 9 bases map to TRBD2. What was sequenced was PBMCs. The CDR3 is CASSLALAGNQETQYF. The CDR3 DNA reads TGCGCCAGCAGCTTGGCCCTAGCGGGAAACCAAGAGACCCAGTACTTC.